The 10 T cell receptor beta chains presented below share a single source sample, sequenced in a study of spatial heterogeneity in lung cancer. TCRdb re-analysed the 5' RACE reads in MiXCR, keeping a single row per CDR3 protein. The sample holds tens of thousands of distinct CDR3 sequences, approximately 12% seen once. The time point here: blood at routine non-recurrence follow-up after resection. The starting material was PBMCs, obtained at follow-up. The source is a male donor with early-stage non-small cell lung cancer.

This clonotype showed up many times. V gene TRBV7-2 combines with J gene TRBJ1-2; D is unclear. Germline values: CDR1 SGHTA, CDR2 FQGNSA. Trimming took off 1 base at V and 8 bases at J, with 11 bases between the two ends. The length of the CDR3 is 13 residues. This CDR3 reads CASSLVSVEGYTF. Written as DNA, the CDR3 is TGTGCCAGCAGCTTAGTTAGTGTGGAGGGCTACACCTTC.

The rearrangement links TRBV7-9 to TRBJ2-7; TRBD1 agrees at 7 bases. From germline, CDR1 is SEHNR and CDR2 FQNEAQ (reference sequence). This CDR3 comprises 14 residues. V lost 5 bases to trimming and J lost 4 bases; unmatched junction nucleotides: 8. The CDR3: CASSGTGTAYEQYF. CDR3 bases: TGTGCCAGCAGCGGGACCGGGACAGCGTACGAGCAGTACTTC.

The genes are TRBV12-3 or TRBV12-4 and TRBJ2-5; possible D gene TRBD1, 5 bases. This CDR3 comprises 13 residues. Trimming cost V 10 bases and J 5 bases, with 17 bases left between them. The DNA for the CDR3 is TGTGCCACCGCAGTAGGGGTGGGCGAGACCCAGTACTTC. Translated, it gives CATAVGVGETQYF.

This clonotype was recorded at least ten times. The rearrangement joins TRBV7-2 to TRBJ2-5; D remains unclear. V dropped 1 base and J dropped 0 bases, with 12 bases sitting between them. The CDR3 runs 16 residues. Germline V gene data show CDR1 as SGHTA and CDR2 as FQGNSA. The CDR3 nucleotides read TGTGCCAGCAGCTTAGGGGGTTCGACGTACCAAGAGACCCAGTACTTC. Translated: CASSLGGSTYQETQYF.

This clonotype has a handful of counts. The chain carries TRBV29-1 and TRBJ2-5; 7 bases match TRBD1. This CDR3 spans 13 amino acids. With 4 bases clipped from V and 5 bases from J, the junction kept 7 bases outside the gene matches. CDR1 and CDR2 (germline): SQVTM, ANQGSEA. For the CDR3, the DNA is TGCAGCGTTGCTAGACAGGGAGCGGAGACCCAGTACTTC. Amino acid sequence: CSVARQGAETQYF.

This clonotype was observed a few times. This rearrangement joins TRBV18 to TRBJ2-7, with D possibly being TRBD2 (7 bases). The V and J ends lost 3 bases and 5 bases respectively, with 20 bases between them. This CDR3 spans 16 amino acids. Germline V CDR1 and CDR2: KGHSH, LQKENI. Here the CDR3 reads CASSPATGGARHEQYF. In nucleotides, the CDR3 is TGTGCCAGCTCACCCGCGACGGGGGGCGCCCGCCACGAGCAGTACTTC.

This sequence joins TRBV7-6 and TRBJ2-3; no firm D call. CDR3 length: 14 amino acids. The germline CDR1 and CDR2 sequences are SGHVS and FNYEAQ. Trimming shortened V by 1 base and J by 2 bases, and 7 bases separated the two germline ends. The CDR3 loop is CASSLDPFTDTQYF. The CDR3 nucleotides are TGTGCCAGCAGCTTAGATCCCTTCACAGATACGCAGTATTTT.

This clonotype was observed at least ten times. CDR3 sequence: CASSPTGNTEAFF. The CDR3 nucleotides read TGTGCCAGCAGTCCGACAGGGAACACTGAAGCTTTCTTT. The rearrangement uses TRBV12-3 or TRBV12-4 and TRBJ1-1; maybe TRBD1 (6 bases). V lost 5 bases and J 1 base, leaving 8 bases between the germline ends. The length of the CDR3 is 13 residues.

The sample holds many counts of this clonotype. This chain connects TRBV20-1 to TRBJ2-7, with TRBD1 identical over 8 bases. Per the germline V gene, CDR1 is DFQATT and CDR2 is SNEGSKA (reference sequence). V shed 5 bases, J shed 4 bases, and the junction held 10 bases outside the gene matches. The CDR3 covers 14 residues. CDR3 nucleotide sequence: TGCAGTGCTGGAGGGGACAGGTTCCCGTACGAGCAGTACTTC. This translates into CSAGGDRFPYEQYF.

This clonotype has ten or more counts. The V gene is TRBV4-3, the J gene TRBJ2-6; D could derive from TRBD1 or TRBD2 (5 bases each). In germline, CDR1 is LGHNA, CDR2 YSLEER. The CDR3 loop spans 17 amino acids. With 3 bases removed from V and 0 bases from J, the gap between germline ends came to 12 bases. CDR3 in amino acids: CASSHAERGSGANVLTF. For the CDR3, the DNA is TGCGCCAGCAGCCATGCGGAGAGGGGCTCTGGGGCCAACGTCCTGACTTTC.